The table lists the clone carrying this T cell receptor gamma chain with a few counts. Antigen unknown. TCRdb attributes to this sequence the protein of a much larger clone, which differs from the DNA translation at residue 6; a read error is likely, and the protein displayed is translated from the DNA. The data were taken from a study of γδ T cells in repeated Plasmodium falciparum infection. As for the study in general: Donors were malaria-exposed Malian children or age- and gender-matched Australian children. Four controlled malaria infections with P. falciparum NF54 spanned less than 850 days. Study-wide results and caveats: Many TCRgamma sequences overlapped between individuals in stable Vgamma9/Vdelta2+ repertoires.

Flow sorting of PBMC yielded separate Vgamma9/Vdelta2+ and Vdelta2-negative gammadelta T cell populations for bulk repertoire analysis. The length of the CDR3 is 13 residues. Germline V gene data show CDR1 as VINAFY and CDR2 as YDVSNSKD. J was trimmed by 8 bases and V by 2 bases; bases with no gene match: 9. Both TRG and TRD chains were sequenced from each sorted sample. TCRdb repeated clone calling on the multiplex PCR reads with CATT. The data contain 13,000 to 15,000 gamma-chain clones, around 1.6% of them singletons. The sequencing input was gamma-delta T cells from blood. The clonotype originates from a pool of human donors (malaria-infected and uninfected, not separated). The rearrangement uses TRGV5 and TRGJ1 or TRGJ2. Written as DNA, the CDR3 is TGTGCCACCTGGGACATGCCTTTCGATAAGAAACTCTTT. Protein product: CATWDMPFDKKLF.